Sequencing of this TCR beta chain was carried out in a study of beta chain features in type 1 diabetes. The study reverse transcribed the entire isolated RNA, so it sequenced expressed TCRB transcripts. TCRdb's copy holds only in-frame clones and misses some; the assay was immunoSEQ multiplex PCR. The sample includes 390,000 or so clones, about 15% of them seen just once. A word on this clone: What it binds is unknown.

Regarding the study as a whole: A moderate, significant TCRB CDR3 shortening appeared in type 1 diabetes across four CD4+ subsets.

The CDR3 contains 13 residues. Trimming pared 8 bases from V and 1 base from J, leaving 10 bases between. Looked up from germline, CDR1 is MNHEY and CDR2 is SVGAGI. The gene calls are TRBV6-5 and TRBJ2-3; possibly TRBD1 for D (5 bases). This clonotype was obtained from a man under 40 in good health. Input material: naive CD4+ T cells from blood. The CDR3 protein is CASSGFGTDTQYF. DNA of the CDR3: TGTGCCAGCTCAGGGTTCGGCACAGATACGCAGTATTTT.